This T cell receptor (beta chain) came from a study of blood T cell repertoires in COVID-19. Background on the study: The United States, Italy and Spain supplied acute and convalescent COVID-19 samples. From T cells, B-cell-depleted T cells, or PBMCs came the material, which was cDNA or gDNA.

Germline V CDR1 and CDR2: SGDLS, YYNGEE. The V gene end was trimmed by 4 bases and the J gene end by 5 bases; junction bases not matched to a gene: 5. This CDR3 is 16 amino acids long. Participants spanned ages 18 to 89 years and resided in about two dozen US areas. Cohorts were assigned according to the clinical history that participants reported. Profiling relied on immunoSEQ multiplex PCR, and the TCRdb table lists in-frame clones only, not all of them. The repertoire holds around 450,000 clones, approximately 90% seen once, with about 2% in the top ten. This sequence originates from a woman aged 18-29 years with acute COVID-19. The V and J genes are TRBV9 and TRBJ2-1, with TRBD2 matching over 14 bases. Specimen: PBMCs or T cells enriched from blood (not recorded which). CDR3 DNA: TGTGCCAGCAGCCCTTGGACTAGCGGGGGGAACAATGAGCAGTTCTTC. This gives the protein CASSPWTSGGNNEQFF.